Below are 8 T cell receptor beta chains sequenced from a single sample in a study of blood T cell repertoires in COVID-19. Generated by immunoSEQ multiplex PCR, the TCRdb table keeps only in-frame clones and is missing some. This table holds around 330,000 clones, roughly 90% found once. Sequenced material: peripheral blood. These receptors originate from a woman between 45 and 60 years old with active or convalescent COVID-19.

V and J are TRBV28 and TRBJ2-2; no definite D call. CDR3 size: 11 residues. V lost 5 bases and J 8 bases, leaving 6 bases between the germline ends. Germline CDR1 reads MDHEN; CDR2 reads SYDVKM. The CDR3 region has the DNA TGTGCCAGCAGTCCCAGGGGGGAGCTGTTTTTT. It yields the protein CASSPRGELFF.

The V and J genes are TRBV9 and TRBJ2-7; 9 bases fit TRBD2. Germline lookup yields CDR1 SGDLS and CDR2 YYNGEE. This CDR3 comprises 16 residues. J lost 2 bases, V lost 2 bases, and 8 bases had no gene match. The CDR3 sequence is CASSVSGLARAYEQYF. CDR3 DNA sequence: TGTGCCAGCAGCGTTTCCGGACTAGCGAGAGCCTACGAGCAGTACTTC.

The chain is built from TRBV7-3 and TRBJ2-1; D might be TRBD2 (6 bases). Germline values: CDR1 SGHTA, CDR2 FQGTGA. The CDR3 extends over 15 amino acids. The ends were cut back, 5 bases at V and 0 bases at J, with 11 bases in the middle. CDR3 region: CASSLSGNSYNEQFF. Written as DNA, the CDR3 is TGTGCCAGCAGCCTTAGCGGAAACTCCTACAATGAGCAGTTCTTC.

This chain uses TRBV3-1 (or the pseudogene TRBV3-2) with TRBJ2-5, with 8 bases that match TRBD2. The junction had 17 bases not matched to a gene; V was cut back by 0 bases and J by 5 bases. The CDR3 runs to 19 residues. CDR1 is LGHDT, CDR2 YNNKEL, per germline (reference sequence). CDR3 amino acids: CASSQDLFGAGVSNETQYF. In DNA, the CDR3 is TGTGCCAGCAGCCAAGATTTATTTGGAGCGGGAGTTAGTAATGAGACCCAGTACTTC.

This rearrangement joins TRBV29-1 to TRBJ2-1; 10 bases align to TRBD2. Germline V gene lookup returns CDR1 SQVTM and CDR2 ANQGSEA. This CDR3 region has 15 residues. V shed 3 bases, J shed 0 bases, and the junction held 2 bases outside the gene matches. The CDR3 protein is CSVEASGGSYNEQFF. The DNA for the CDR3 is TGCAGCGTTGAGGCTAGCGGGGGCTCCTACAATGAGCAGTTCTTC.

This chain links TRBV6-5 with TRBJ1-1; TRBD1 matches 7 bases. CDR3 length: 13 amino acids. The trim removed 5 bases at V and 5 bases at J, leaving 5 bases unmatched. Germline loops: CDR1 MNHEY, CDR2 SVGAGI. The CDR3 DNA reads TGTGCCAGCAGTACTGACAGGGATACTGAAGCTTTCTTT. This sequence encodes CASSTDRDTEAFF.

The CDR3 region is CASSKASGAKRDQPQHF. The CDR3 coding sequence is TGTGCCAGCAGCAAAGCGAGTGGGGCAAAAAGGGATCAGCCCCAGCATTTT. V and J are TRBV21-1 and TRBJ1-5; TRBD1 reflects the table's D call only, with no check against the DNA. TRBV21-1 is listed as a pseudogene. The CDR3 has 17 amino acids.

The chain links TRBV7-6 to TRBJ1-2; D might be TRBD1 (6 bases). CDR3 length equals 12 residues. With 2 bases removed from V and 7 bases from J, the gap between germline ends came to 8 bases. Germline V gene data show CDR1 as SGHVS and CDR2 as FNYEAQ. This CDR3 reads CASSLQGSGYTF. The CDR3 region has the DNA TGTGCCAGCAGCTTACAGGGGTCTGGCTACACCTTC.